The text below deals with one TCR beta chain. Antigen unknown. Profiled with immunoSEQ multiplex PCR; TCRdb holds only in-frame clones, not every one. This sample has approximately 76,000 clones, with roughly four fifths found just once. Trimming stripped 0 bases from V and 2 bases from J, with 6 bases between. This CDR3 is built from 14 residues. The entry originates in a study of T cell responses to AZD1222 COVID-19 vaccine. Overall study results and limits: The donor group comprised mostly white British people and more females; the analysis possibly underestimated clonal diversity. Spike-wide coverage was observed for vaccine-associated CD4 TCRs, with dominant responses at 160-218 and 743-854. Reportedly, close to half of spike-specific TCRs are directed against unmutated variant regions.

The rearrangement joins TRBV5-3 to TRBJ1-5; D remains unclear. TRBV5-3 is placed among ORFs of uncertain function. The sample consisted of peripheral blood, taken on day 0 of AZD1222 vaccination. The TCR originated in an adult in good health. The CDR3 nucleotides read TGTGCCAGAAGCTTGGATTTTGGCAATCAGCCCCAGCATTTT. Amino acids: CARSLDFGNQPQHF.